This T cell receptor beta chain stems from a study of shared clonotypes between healthy human individuals. The table came from immunoSEQ multiplex PCR; TCRdb's copy has only in-frame clones and leaves some out. The table has over 2 million clones, roughly 94% seen once; the top ten hold about 0.13%. This clone occurred once. Its antigen is undetermined. Study-wide results and limits: Relative to clonotypes present in all four donors, those not shared had lower generation probabilities.

The source of this sequence is a man between 18 and 29 years old in good health. The material sequenced was naive CD4+ T cells sorted from blood. As to subset: CD45RA+ positively selected.

The CDR3 DNA is TGTGCCAGCAGCCCGGGGGGTAGCGGGAGGGACCCCTACAATGAGCAGTTCTTC. It encodes CASSPGGSGRDPYNEQFF. This sequence joins TRBV7-9 and TRBJ2-1; 11 bases are a match to TRBD2. The CDR3 runs to 18 residues. V was pared by 5 bases and J by 2 bases, with 11 bases of the junction left unmatched. Looked up from germline, CDR1 is SEHNR and CDR2 is FQNEAQ (reference sequence).